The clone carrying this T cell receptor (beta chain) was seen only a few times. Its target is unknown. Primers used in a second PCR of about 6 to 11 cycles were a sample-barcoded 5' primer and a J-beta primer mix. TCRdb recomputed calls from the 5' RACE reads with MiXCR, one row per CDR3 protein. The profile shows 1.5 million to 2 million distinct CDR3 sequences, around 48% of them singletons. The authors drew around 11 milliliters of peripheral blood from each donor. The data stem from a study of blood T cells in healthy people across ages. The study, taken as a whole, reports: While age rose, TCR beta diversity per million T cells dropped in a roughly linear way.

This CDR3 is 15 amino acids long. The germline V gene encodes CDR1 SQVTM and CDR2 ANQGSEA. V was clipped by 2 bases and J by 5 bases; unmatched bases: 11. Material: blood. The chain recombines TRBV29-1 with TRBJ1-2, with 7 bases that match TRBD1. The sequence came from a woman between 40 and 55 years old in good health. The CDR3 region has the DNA TGCAGCGTTGAAAGGAACGGCCAGGGGGGTTATGGCTACACCTTC. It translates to CSVERNGQGGYGYTF.